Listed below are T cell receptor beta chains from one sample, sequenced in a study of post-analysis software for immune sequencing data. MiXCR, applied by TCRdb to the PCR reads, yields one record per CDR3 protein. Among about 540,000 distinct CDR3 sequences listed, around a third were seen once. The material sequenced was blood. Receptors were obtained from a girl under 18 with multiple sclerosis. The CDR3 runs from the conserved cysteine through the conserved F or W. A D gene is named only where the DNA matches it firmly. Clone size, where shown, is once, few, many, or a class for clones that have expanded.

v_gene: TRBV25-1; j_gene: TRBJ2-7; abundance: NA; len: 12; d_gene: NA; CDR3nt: TGTGCCAGCAGTGAAGGTCCGCCGCAGCAGTACTTC; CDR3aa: CASSEGPPQQYF
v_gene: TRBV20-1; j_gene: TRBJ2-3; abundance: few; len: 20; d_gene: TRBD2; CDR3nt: TGCAGTGCTAGAGATGCACAGAGAGCTTCCGGGACTAGTTATTTCGATACGCAGTATTTT; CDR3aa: CSARDAQRASGTSYFDTQYF
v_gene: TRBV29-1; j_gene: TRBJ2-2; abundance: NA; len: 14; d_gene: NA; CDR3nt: TGCAGCGTTGATTGGCAGGGAGGCACCGGGGAGCTGTTTTTT; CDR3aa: CSVDWQGGTGELFF
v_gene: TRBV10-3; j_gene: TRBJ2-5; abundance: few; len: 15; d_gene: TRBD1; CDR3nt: TGTGCCATCAGGAGTGACAGGGGGTCGCAAGAGACCCAGTACTTC; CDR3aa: CAIRSDRGSQETQYF
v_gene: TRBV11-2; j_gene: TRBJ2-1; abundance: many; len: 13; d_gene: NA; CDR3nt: TGTGCCAGCAGCTTAGTCGCATTTAATGATCAGTTCTTC; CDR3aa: CASSLVAFNDQFF
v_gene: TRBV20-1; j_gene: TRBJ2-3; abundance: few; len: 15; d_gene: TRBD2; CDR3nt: TGCAGTGCCAGTTCGGCTGCGGGAGGCACAGATACGCAGTATTTT; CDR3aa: CSASSAAGGTDTQYF
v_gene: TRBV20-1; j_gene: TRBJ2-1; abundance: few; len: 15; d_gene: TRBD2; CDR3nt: TGCAGTGCTAGAGGGATGCGGGGGGGCTACAATGAGCAGTTCTTC; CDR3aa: CSARGMRGGYNEQFF
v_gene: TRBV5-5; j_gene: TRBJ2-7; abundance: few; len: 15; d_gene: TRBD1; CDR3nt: TGTGCCAGCAGCGCCCCCGCGACAGGGGGGTACGAGCAGTACTTC; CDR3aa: CASSAPATGGYEQYF
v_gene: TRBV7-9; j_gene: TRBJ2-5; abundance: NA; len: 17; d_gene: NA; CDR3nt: TGTGCCAGCAGCGCAGGGGGGCAGCGGTATGGGGGAGAGACCCAGTACTTC; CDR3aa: CASSAGGQRYGGETQYF
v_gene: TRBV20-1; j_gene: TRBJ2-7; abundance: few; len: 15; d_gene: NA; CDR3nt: TGCAGTGCTAGGAGTCGGACCCGGGACAACTACGAGCAGTACTTC; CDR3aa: CSARSRTRDNYEQYF
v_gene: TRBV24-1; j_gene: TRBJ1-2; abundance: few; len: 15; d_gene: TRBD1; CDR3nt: TGTGCCACCAGTGATGGACAGGGGGATAACTATGGCTACACCTTC; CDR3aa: CATSDGQGDNYGYTF
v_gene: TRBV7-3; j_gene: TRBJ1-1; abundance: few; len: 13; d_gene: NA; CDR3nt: TGTGCCAGCAGCTGGGCAAGGGACACTGAAGCTTTCTTT; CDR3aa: CASSWARDTEAFF
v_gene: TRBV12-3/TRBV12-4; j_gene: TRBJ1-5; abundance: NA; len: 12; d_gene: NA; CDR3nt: TGTGCCAGCCGGGGGGGCAATCAGCCCCAGCATTTT; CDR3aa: CASRGGNQPQHF
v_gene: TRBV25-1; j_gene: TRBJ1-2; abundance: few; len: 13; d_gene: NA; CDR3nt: TGTGCCAGCACCGAGAATCGTGCGGGAGGCTACACCTTC; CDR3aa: CASTENRAGGYTF
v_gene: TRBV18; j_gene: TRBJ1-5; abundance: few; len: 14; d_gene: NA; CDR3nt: TGTGCCAGCTCACCCGAGGGTGTCGATCAGCCCCAGCATTTT; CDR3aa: CASSPEGVDQPQHF
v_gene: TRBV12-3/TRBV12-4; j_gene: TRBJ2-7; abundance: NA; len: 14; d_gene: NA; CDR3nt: TGTGCCAGCAGTCCCGTGACTAGCTCCTACGAGCAGTACTTC; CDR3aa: CASSPVTSSYEQYF
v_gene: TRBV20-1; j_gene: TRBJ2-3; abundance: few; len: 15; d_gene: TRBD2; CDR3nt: TGCAGTGCCCGATCCCCTAGCGGGGGTTTGGATACGCAGTATTTT; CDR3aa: CSARSPSGGLDTQYF
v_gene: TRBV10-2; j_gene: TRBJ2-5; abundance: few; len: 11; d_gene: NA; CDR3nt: TGCGCCATCGGGACTCAAGAGACCCAGTACTTC; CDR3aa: CAIGTQETQYF
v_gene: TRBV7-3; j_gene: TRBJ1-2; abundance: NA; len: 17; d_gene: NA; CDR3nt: NA; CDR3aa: CASSVRDRGRFGNGYTF
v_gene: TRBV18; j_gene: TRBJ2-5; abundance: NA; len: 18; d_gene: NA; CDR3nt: TGTGCCAGCTCACCACGTCCCGCCCGGGCGCCGGGGCAAGAGACCCAGTACTTC; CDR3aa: CASSPRPARAPGQETQYF
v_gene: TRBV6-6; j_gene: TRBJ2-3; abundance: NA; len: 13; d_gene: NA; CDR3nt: TGTGCCAGCAGTTACCAGGCCACAGATACGCAGTATTTT; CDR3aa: CASSYQATDTQYF
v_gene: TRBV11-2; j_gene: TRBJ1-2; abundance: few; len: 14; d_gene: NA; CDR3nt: TGTGCCAGCAGCTTAGGAGGCCTCCTCTATGGCTACACCTTC; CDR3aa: CASSLGGLLYGYTF
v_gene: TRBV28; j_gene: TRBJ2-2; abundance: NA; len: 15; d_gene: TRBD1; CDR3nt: TGTGCCAGCCGGCCGGGACAGGGAAAACCCGGGGAGCTGTTTTTT; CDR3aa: CASRPGQGKPGELFF
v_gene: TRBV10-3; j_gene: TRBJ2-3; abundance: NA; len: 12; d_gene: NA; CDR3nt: TGTGCCATACGGGGAAGCACAGATACGCAGTATTTT; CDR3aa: CAIRGSTDTQYF
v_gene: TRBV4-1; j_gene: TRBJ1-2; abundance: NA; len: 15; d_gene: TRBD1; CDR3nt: TGCGCCAGCAGCCAAGACTCGGCAGGGGGCTGGGGCTACACCTTC; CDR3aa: CASSQDSAGGWGYTF
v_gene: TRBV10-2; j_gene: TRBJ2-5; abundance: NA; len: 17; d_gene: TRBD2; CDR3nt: TGCGCCAGCAGTGAACTTACCCTAGCGGGGGGGTTGGAGACCCAGTACTTC; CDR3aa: CASSELTLAGGLETQYF
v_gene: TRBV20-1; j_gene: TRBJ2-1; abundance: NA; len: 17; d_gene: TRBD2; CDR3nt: TGCAGTGCTAGTTCTAGCGGGGGGGCGGTATGGGGCAATGAGCAGTTCTTC; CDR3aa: CSASSSGGAVWGNEQFF
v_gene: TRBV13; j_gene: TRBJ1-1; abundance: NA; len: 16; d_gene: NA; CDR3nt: TGTGCCAGCAGCGGAACCGAATTCAGTTCGAACACTGAAGCTTTCTTT; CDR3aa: CASSGTEFSSNTEAFF
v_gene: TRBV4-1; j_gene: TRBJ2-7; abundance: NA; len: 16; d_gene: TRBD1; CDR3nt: TGCGCCAGCAGCCATGCGACAGGGGTCACCCCCTACGAGCAGTACTTC; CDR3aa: CASSHATGVTPYEQYF
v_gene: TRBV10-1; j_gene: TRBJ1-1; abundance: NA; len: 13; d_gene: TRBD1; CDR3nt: TGCGCCAGCAGTGAGCAGGGGGTCGGTGAAGCTTTCTTT; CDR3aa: CASSEQGVGEAFF
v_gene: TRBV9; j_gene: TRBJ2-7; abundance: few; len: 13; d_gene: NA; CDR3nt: TGTGCCAGCAGCCCGCGCGGAACGGCCGAGCAGTACTTC; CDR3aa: CASSPRGTAEQYF
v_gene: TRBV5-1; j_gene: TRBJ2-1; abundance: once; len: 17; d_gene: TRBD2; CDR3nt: TGCGCCAGCAGCTTCAGGACTAGCGGGGCCGGGATCAATGAGCAGTTCTTC; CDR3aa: CASSFRTSGAGINEQFF